The rows below give T cell receptor beta chains drawn from one sample of a study of T cell responses to AZD1222 COVID-19 vaccine. This table comes from immunoSEQ multiplex PCR, and its TCRdb copy is limited to in-frame clones, with some not included. The table shows some 120,000 clones, with about 92% occurring only once. The material was peripheral blood, obtained on day 0 of AZD1222 vaccination. These TCRs come from an adult in good health. CDR3s include the opening cysteine and the closing phenylalanine or tryptophan. A D gene is named only where the DNA matches it firmly. Size is omitted from some rows. Given values are once, few, many or a class for expanded clones.

abundance: -
d_gene: -
v_gene: TRBV3-1/TRBV3-2
j_gene: TRBJ1-2
CDR3aa: CASSQDQATYGYTF
CDR3nt: TGTGCCAGCAGCCAAGATCAGGCGACTTATGGCTACACCTTC

abundance: -
d_gene: -
v_gene: TRBV28
j_gene: TRBJ2-7
CDR3aa: CASSIGISYEQYF
CDR3nt: TGTGCCAGCAGCATCGGGATCTCCTACGAGCAGTACTTC

abundance: -
d_gene: -
v_gene: TRBV19
j_gene: TRBJ2-7
CDR3aa: CASSIGTGVRYEQYF
CDR3nt: TGTGCCAGTAGTATAGGGACGGGAGTCCGGTACGAGCAGTACTTC

abundance: -
d_gene: TRBD1
v_gene: TRBV5-1
j_gene: TRBJ1-6
CDR3aa: CASSWGQGRSPLHF
CDR3nt: TGCGCCAGCAGCTGGGGACAGGGAAGATCACCCCTCCACTTT

abundance: -
d_gene: -
v_gene: TRBV28
j_gene: TRBJ1-4
CDR3aa: CASSATTPEKLFF
CDR3nt: TGTGCCAGCAGTGCGACAACTCCGGAAAAACTGTTTTTT

abundance: -
d_gene: -
v_gene: TRBV7-9
j_gene: TRBJ2-3
CDR3aa: CASSLFVQLTDTQYF
CDR3nt: TGTGCCAGCAGCTTATTTGTACAACTCACAGATACGCAGTATTTT

abundance: -
d_gene: TRBD1
v_gene: TRBV14
j_gene: TRBJ1-2
CDR3aa: CASSQDLGGHGYTF
CDR3nt: TGTGCCAGCAGCCAAGATTTAGGGGGCCATGGCTACACCTTC

abundance: -
d_gene: TRBD2
v_gene: TRBV3-1/TRBV3-2
j_gene: TRBJ2-1
CDR3aa: CASSQGLAEYNEQFF
CDR3nt: TGTGCCAGCAGCCAGGGACTAGCGGAGTACAATGAGCAGTTCTTC

abundance: -
d_gene: -
v_gene: TRBV30
j_gene: TRBJ1-2
CDR3aa: CAWNLRTAGYTF
CDR3nt: TGTGCCTGGAATCTTCGAACGGCGGGCTACACCTTC

abundance: -
d_gene: -
v_gene: TRBV11-3
j_gene: TRBJ2-1
CDR3aa: CASSLDGVADSSYNEQFF
CDR3nt: TGTGCCAGCAGCTTAGATGGAGTGGCGGATAGCTCCTACAATGAGCAGTTCTTC

abundance: -
d_gene: TRBD2
v_gene: TRBV9
j_gene: TRBJ2-1
CDR3aa: CASSPRDYSNEQFF
CDR3nt: TGTGCCAGCAGCCCCCGGGACTATAGCAATGAGCAGTTCTTC

abundance: -
d_gene: -
v_gene: TRBV18
j_gene: TRBJ1-2
CDR3aa: CASSPRPEGYTF
CDR3nt: TGTGCCAGCTCACCAAGGCCGGAGGGCTACACCTTC

abundance: -
d_gene: -
v_gene: TRBV5-4
j_gene: TRBJ1-1
CDR3aa: CASSSGWANTEAFF
CDR3nt: TGTGCCAGCAGCTCGGGTTGGGCGAACACTGAAGCTTTCTTT

abundance: once
d_gene: -
v_gene: TRBV6-2/TRBV6-3
j_gene: TRBJ1-2
CDR3aa: CASSPQEVPLGYTF
CDR3nt: TGTGCCAGCAGTCCCCAGGAGGTTCCATTGGGCTACACCTTC

abundance: -
d_gene: -
v_gene: TRBV7-6
j_gene: TRBJ2-5
CDR3aa: CASSPQQGLGTQYF
CDR3nt: TGTGCCAGCAGCCCTCAACAGGGCCTGGGGACCCAGTACTTC

abundance: -
d_gene: TRBD2
v_gene: TRBV5-4
j_gene: TRBJ2-7
CDR3aa: CASRSGLDSYEQYF
CDR3nt: TGTGCCAGCAGATCTGGACTAGACTCCTACGAGCAGTACTTC

abundance: -
d_gene: TRBD1
v_gene: TRBV9
j_gene: TRBJ2-2
CDR3aa: CASSHTGTGPTGELFF
CDR3nt: TGTGCCAGCAGCCACACCGGGACAGGGCCCACCGGGGAGCTGTTTTTT

abundance: -
d_gene: -
v_gene: TRBV3-1/TRBV3-2
j_gene: TRBJ2-7
CDR3aa: CASSQAGSGLLGGEQYF
CDR3nt: TGTGCCAGCAGCCAAGCGGGTAGTGGGCTGCTGGGTGGCGAGCAGTACTTC

abundance: -
d_gene: -
v_gene: TRBV2
j_gene: TRBJ2-5
CDR3aa: CASSESGLLRWAQYF
CDR3nt: TGTGCCAGCAGTGAAAGTGGACTCCTTAGATGGGCCCAGTACTTC

abundance: -
d_gene: -
v_gene: TRBV4-1
j_gene: TRBJ2-5
CDR3aa: CASSHTGRSQETQYF
CDR3nt: TGCGCCAGCAGCCACACCGGGAGAAGTCAAGAGACCCAGTACTTC

abundance: -
d_gene: -
v_gene: TRBV10-3
j_gene: TRBJ2-3
CDR3aa: CAISESIGADTQYF
CDR3nt: TGTGCCATCAGTGAGTCGATAGGGGCCGATACGCAGTATTTT

abundance: -
d_gene: TRBD1
v_gene: TRBV7-9
j_gene: TRBJ2-7
CDR3aa: CASSLGQGVTYEQYF
CDR3nt: TGTGCCAGCTCCCTCGGACAGGGTGTGACCTACGAGCAGTACTTC

abundance: -
d_gene: -
v_gene: TRBV28
j_gene: TRBJ2-1
CDR3aa: CASSILPGILQLDEQFF
CDR3nt: TGTGCCAGCTCAATCCTCCCCGGGATTTTGCAGCTGGATGAGCAGTTCTTC

abundance: -
d_gene: -
v_gene: TRBV5-6
j_gene: TRBJ1-5
CDR3aa: CASSLGQGGQPQHF
CDR3nt: TGTGCCAGCAGCTTGGGCCAGGGTGGACAGCCCCAGCATTTT

abundance: -
d_gene: -
v_gene: TRBV6-5
j_gene: TRBJ2-4
CDR3aa: CASSATSLAKNIQYF
CDR3nt: TGTGCCAGCAGCGCTACTTCTTTAGCCAAAAACATTCAGTACTTC

abundance: once
d_gene: -
v_gene: TRBV7-9
j_gene: TRBJ2-1
CDR3aa: CASSLDDSGYSSYNEQFF
CDR3nt: TGTGCCAGCAGCTTAGATGATAGCGGTTATAGCTCCTACAATGAGCAGTTCTTC

abundance: -
d_gene: TRBD2
v_gene: TRBV3-1/TRBV3-2
j_gene: TRBJ2-7
CDR3aa: CASSRGLAGVPAYEQYF
CDR3nt: TGTGCCAGCAGCCGCGGACTAGCGGGAGTGCCTGCCTACGAGCAGTACTTC

abundance: -
d_gene: TRBD1
v_gene: TRBV28
j_gene: TRBJ1-5
CDR3aa: CASSFDRGQPPQHF
CDR3nt: TGTGCCAGCAGTTTCGACAGGGGGCAGCCGCCCCAGCATTTT

abundance: -
d_gene: -
v_gene: TRBV6-1
j_gene: TRBJ1-6
CDR3aa: CASSEGNWNSPLHF
CDR3nt: TGTGCCAGCAGTGAAGGAAACTGGAATTCACCCCTCCACTTT

abundance: -
d_gene: -
v_gene: TRBV28
j_gene: TRBJ2-7
CDR3aa: CASSGGREQYF
CDR3nt: TGTGCCAGCAGTGGGGGGCGGGAGCAGTACTTC

abundance: -
d_gene: -
v_gene: TRBV6-1
j_gene: TRBJ1-5
CDR3aa: CASSEWTLGINQPQHF
CDR3nt: TGTGCCAGCAGTGAATGGACCTTAGGGATAAATCAGCCCCAGCATTTT

abundance: -
d_gene: -
v_gene: TRBV4-1
j_gene: TRBJ2-4
CDR3aa: CASSQVDMGFSWINIQYF
CDR3nt: TGCGCCAGCAGCCAAGTTGACATGGGTTTTAGCTGGATAAACATTCAGTACTTC

abundance: -
d_gene: -
v_gene: TRBV28
j_gene: TRBJ1-4
CDR3aa: CASSNLGEKLFF
CDR3nt: TGTGCCAGCAGTAATCTGGGCGAAAAACTGTTTTTT

abundance: -
d_gene: -
v_gene: TRBV27
j_gene: TRBJ1-1
CDR3aa: CASSLYGSEAFF
CDR3nt: TGTGCCAGCAGTTTATACGGCAGTGAAGCTTTCTTT

abundance: -
d_gene: -
v_gene: TRBV28
j_gene: TRBJ2-2
CDR3aa: CASSLYTGGELFF
CDR3nt: TGTGCCAGCAGTTTATACACGGGCGGGGAGCTGTTTTTT

abundance: -
d_gene: -
v_gene: TRBV4-2
j_gene: TRBJ2-3
CDR3aa: CASSQDVSGPLTDTQYF
CDR3nt: TGTGCCAGCAGCCAAGATGTTTCGGGGCCCCTCACAGATACGCAGTATTTT

abundance: -
d_gene: TRBD1
v_gene: TRBV25-1
j_gene: TRBJ1-2
CDR3aa: CASSEVDRGDGYTF
CDR3nt: TGTGCCAGCAGTGAAGTGGACAGGGGGGATGGCTACACCTTC